This T cell receptor beta chain was documented in a study of human T cells and chemical hapten exposure. Described time point: patch test 3, about 24 weeks after DPC sensitization. Indicated treatment: therapeutic diphenylcyclopropenone sensitization with weekly scalp DPC. Deletions cut 6 bases from V and 2 bases from J, with 17 bases between. The CDR3 covers 15 residues. Germline V lookup: CDR1 SGHTA, CDR2 FQGNSA. TCRdb ran MiXCR on the RACE reads and lists one entry per CDR3 protein. The sample has 150,000 to 200,000 distinct CDR3 sequences, around a quarter seen once. The receptor comes from a young woman with alopecia areata. Some clones in this sample may be carry-over from other donors' samples. V is TRBV7-2 and J is TRBJ2-7; no reliable D call. This specimen consisted of whole blood, obtained in connection with sensitization to the hapten diphenylcyclopropenone (DPC). CDR3 sequence (DNA): TGTGCCAGCAGAATATTCCCGGGCCCTACCTACGAGCAGTACTTC. It yields the protein CASRIFPGPTYEQYF.